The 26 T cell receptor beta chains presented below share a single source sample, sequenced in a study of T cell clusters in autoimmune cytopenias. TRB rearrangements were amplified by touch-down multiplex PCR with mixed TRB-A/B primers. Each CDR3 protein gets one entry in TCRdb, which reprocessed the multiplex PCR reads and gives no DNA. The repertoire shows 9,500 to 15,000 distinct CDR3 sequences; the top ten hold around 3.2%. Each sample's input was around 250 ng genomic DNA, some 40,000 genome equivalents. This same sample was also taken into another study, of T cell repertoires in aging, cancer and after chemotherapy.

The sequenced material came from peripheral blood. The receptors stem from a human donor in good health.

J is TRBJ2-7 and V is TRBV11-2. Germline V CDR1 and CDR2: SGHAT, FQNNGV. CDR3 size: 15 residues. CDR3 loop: CASSLEVERYYEQYF.

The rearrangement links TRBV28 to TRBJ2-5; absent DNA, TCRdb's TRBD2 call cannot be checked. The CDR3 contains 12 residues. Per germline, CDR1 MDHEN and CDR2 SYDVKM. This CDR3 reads CASIVAWETQYF.

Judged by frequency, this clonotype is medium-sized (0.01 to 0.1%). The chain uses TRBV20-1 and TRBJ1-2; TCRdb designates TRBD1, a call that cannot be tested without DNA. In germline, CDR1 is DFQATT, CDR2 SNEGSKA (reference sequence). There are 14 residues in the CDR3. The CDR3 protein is CSARDGQGAGGYTF.

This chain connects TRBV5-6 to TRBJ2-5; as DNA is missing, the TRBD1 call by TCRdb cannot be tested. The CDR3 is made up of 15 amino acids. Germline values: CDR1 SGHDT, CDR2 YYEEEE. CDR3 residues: CASSLTGGNQETQYF.

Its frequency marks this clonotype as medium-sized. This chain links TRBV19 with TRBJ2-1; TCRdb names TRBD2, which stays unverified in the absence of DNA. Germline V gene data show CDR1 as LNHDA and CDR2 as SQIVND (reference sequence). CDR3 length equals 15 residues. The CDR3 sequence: CASSIEAGGYNEQFF. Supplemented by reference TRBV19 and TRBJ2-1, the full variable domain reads DGGITQSPKYLFRKEGQNVTLSCEQNLNHDAMYWYRQDPGQGLRLIYYSQIVNDFQKGDIAEGYSVSREKKESFPLTVTSAQKNPTAFYLCASSIEAGGYNEQFFGPGTRLTVL.

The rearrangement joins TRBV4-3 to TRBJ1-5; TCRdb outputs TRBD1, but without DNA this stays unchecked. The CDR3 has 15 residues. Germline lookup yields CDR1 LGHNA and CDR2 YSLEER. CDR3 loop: CASSQVFGTNQPQHF.

This chain's CDR3 is CASSRGEGSSYEQYF. This chain links TRBV6-5 with TRBJ2-7; TCRdb's D call, TRBD2, is unchecked because there is no DNA. Germline V gene data show CDR1 as MNHEY and CDR2 as SVGAGI. CDR3 length: 15 amino acids.

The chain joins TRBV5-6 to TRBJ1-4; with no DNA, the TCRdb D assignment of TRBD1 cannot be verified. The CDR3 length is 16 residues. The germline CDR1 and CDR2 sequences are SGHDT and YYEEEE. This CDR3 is CASSVGPGQGGEKLFF.

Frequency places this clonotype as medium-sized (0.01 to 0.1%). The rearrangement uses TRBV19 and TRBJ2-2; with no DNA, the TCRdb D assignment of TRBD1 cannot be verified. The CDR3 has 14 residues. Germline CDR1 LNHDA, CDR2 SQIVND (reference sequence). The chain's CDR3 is CASSPTGTNGELFF. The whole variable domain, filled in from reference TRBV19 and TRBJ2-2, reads DGGITQSPKYLFRKEGQNVTLSCEQNLNHDAMYWYRQDPGQGLRLIYYSQIVNDFQKGDIAEGYSVSREKKESFPLTVTSAQKNPTAFYLCASSPTGTNGELFFGEGSRLTVL.

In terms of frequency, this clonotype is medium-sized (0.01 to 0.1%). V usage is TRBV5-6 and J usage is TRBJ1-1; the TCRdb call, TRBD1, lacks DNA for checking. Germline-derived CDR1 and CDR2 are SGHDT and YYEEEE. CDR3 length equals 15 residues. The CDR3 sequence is CASSLVDRAETEAFF.

The chain's CDR3 is CASSEGLASTGELFF. The V call is TRBV18, the J call TRBJ2-2; without DNA, the TCRdb call of TRBD2 cannot be checked. In germline, CDR1 is KGHSH, CDR2 LQKENI. The CDR3 runs to 15 residues.

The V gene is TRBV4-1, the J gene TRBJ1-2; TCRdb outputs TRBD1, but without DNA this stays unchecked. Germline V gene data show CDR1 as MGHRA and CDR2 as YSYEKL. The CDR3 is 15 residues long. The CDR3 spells CASSHDRDRYYGYTF.

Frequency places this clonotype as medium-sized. This CDR3 is CASRFHLEGEAFF. The chain recombines TRBV12-3 or TRBV12-4 with TRBJ1-1. The length of the CDR3 is 13 residues.

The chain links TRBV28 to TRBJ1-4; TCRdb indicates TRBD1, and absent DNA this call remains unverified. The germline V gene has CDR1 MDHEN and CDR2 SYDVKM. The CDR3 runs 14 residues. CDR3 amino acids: CASSWAGGDEKLFF.

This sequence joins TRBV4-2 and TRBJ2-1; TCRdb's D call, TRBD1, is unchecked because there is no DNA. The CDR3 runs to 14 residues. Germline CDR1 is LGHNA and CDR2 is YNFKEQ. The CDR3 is CASSQEGVYNEQFF.

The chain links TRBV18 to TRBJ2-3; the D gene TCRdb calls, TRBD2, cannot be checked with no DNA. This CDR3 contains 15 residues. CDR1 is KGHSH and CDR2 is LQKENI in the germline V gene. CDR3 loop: CASSRVSGGTDTQYF. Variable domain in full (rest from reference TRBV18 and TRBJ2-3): NAGVMQNPRHLVRRRGQEARLRCSPMKGHSHVYWYRQLPEEGLKFMVYLQKENIIDESGMPKERFSAEFPKEGPSILRIQQVVRGDSAAYFCASSRVSGGTDTQYFGPGTRLTVL.

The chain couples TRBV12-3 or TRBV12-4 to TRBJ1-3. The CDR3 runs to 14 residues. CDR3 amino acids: CASMLTSSGNTIYF.

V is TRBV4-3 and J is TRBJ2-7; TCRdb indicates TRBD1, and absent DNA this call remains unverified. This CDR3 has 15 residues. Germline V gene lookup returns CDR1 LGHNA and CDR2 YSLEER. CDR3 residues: CASSHAGTGGDEQYF.

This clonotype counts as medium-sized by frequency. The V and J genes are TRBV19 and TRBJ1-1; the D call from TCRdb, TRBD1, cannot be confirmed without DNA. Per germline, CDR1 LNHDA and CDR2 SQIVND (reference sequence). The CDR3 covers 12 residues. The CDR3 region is CASMGTGGLGFF. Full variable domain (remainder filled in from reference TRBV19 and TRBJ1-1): DGGITQSPKYLFRKEGQNVTLSCEQNLNHDAMYWYRQDPGQGLRLIYYSQIVNDFQKGDIAEGYSVSREKKESFPLTVTSAQKNPTAFYLCASMGTGGLGFFGQGTRLTVV.

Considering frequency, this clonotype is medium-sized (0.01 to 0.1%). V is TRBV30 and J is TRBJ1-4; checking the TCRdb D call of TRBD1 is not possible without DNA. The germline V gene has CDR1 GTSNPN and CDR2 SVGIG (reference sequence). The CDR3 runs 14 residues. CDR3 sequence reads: CAWDSTGIGEKLFF.

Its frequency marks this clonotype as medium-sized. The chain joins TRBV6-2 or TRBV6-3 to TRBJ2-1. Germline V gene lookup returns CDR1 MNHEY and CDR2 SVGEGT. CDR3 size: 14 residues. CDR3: CASSYARPDNEQFF.

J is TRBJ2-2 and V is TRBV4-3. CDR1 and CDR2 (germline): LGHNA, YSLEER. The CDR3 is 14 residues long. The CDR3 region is CASSRLTNTGELFF.

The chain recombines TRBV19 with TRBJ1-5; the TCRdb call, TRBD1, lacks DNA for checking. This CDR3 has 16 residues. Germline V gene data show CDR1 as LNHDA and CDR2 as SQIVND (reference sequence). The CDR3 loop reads CASSIAGGQYNQPQHF.

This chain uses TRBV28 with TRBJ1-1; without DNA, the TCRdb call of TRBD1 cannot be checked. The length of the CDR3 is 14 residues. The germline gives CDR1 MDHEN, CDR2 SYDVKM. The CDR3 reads CASSLDTGNTEAFF. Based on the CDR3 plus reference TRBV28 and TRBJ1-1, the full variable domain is DVKVTQSSRYLVKRTGEKVFLECVQDMDHENMFWYRQDPGLGLRLIYFSYDVKMKEKGDIPEGYSVSREKKERFSLILESASTNQTSMYLCASSLDTGNTEAFFGQGTRLTVV.

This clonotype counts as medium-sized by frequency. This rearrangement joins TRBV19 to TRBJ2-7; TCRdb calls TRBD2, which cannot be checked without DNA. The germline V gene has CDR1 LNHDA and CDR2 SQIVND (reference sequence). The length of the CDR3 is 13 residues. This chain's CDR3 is CASSILEGDEQYF.

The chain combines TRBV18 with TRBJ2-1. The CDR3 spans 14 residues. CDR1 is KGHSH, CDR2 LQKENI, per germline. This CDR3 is CASSPSLSYNEQFF.